This paragraph reports one TCR beta chain. Its antigen is unknown. Using immunoSEQ multiplex PCR, the repertoire was profiled, and TCRdb retains in-frame clones only, with some absent. This table holds about 2 million clones, about 95% found once. Trimming cost V 3 bases and J 0 bases, with 12 bases left between them. This CDR3 comprises 16 residues. Germline assignment: CDR1 GTSNPN and CDR2 SVGIG (reference sequence). The source of the sample is a study of shared clonotypes between healthy human individuals. Study results and caveats: Among donors, the sharing of clonotypes was expected to be influenced by sequencing depth. Clonotypes which were not shared had lower generation probabilities than clonotypes that all four donors shared.

Naive CD8 cells were CD45RO-negative, positively selected for CCR7, excluding terminally differentiated effector memory CD45RA+ cells. The V call is TRBV30, the J call TRBJ2-6; no definite D call. This TCR was recovered from a young man in good health. Sequencing input: naive CD8+ T cells sorted from blood. The CDR3 is CAWRAFKGSGANVLTF. The CDR3 region has the DNA TGTGCCTGGAGGGCCTTCAAGGGCTCTGGGGCCAACGTCCTGACTTTC.